This is a list of T cell receptor beta chains from one sample in a study of identical twins. TCRdb independently ran MiXCR on the 5' RACE reads; one entry per CDR3 protein. The sample records 690,000 or so distinct CDR3 sequences, 6.1% being singletons. Sequenced sample: naive T cells sorted from blood. The receptors derive from a man in his late teens or twenties in good health. The CDR3 runs from the conserved cysteine through the conserved F or W. D genes are given only for firm matches. The size field is filled for only some rows; it gives once, few, many or a size class.

v_gene: TRBV29-1; j_gene: TRBJ1-2; abundance: few; d_gene: -; CDR3aa: CSVIVLGAEFYGYTF; CDR3nt: TGCAGCGTTATTGTTCTGGGAGCCGAATTCTATGGCTACACCTTC
v_gene: TRBV7-2; j_gene: TRBJ2-5; abundance: many; d_gene: -; CDR3aa: CASSLNEGRRWGQTQYF; CDR3nt: TGTGCCAGCAGCTTAAACGAGGGCAGGAGATGGGGGCAGACCCAGTACTTC
v_gene: TRBV14; j_gene: TRBJ2-3; abundance: many; d_gene: -; CDR3aa: CASSQVEGLSTDTQYF; CDR3nt: TGTGCCAGCAGCCAAGTTGAGGGGTTAAGCACAGATACGCAGTATTTT
v_gene: TRBV20-1; j_gene: TRBJ2-1; abundance: many; d_gene: TRBD2; CDR3aa: CSARDLQGLATNEQFF; CDR3nt: TGCAGTGCTAGAGATCTACAGGGACTAGCAACCAATGAGCAGTTCTTC
v_gene: TRBV7-2; j_gene: TRBJ1-2; abundance: -; d_gene: -; CDR3aa: CASSFGAGYTF; CDR3nt: TGTGCCAGCAGCTTCGGGGCTGGCTACACCTTC
v_gene: TRBV12-3/TRBV12-4; j_gene: TRBJ2-1; abundance: -; d_gene: TRBD2; CDR3aa: CASRFGRSVNEQCF; CDR3nt: TGTGCCAGCAGGTTCGGGAGGTCGGTGAATGAGCAGTGCTTC
v_gene: TRBV20-1; j_gene: TRBJ2-6; abundance: -; d_gene: -; CDR3aa: CSARVPPGANVLTF; CDR3nt: TGCAGTGCTAGAGTCCCTCCTGGGGCCAACGTCCTGACTTTC
v_gene: TRBV6-1; j_gene: TRBJ1-2; abundance: -; d_gene: -; CDR3aa: CASSVGDGYTF; CDR3nt: TGTGCCAGCAGTGTAGGGGATGGCTACACCTTC
v_gene: TRBV10-3; j_gene: TRBJ2-3; abundance: few; d_gene: TRBD2; CDR3aa: CAISGLARASTDTQYF; CDR3nt: TGTGCCATCAGTGGACTAGCGCGTGCTAGCACAGATACGCAGTATTTT
v_gene: TRBV15; j_gene: TRBJ1-1; abundance: few; d_gene: -; CDR3aa: CATSRDIMGLNTEAFF; CDR3nt: TGTGCCACCAGCAGAGATATCATGGGTCTGAACACTGAAGCTTTCTTT
v_gene: TRBV14; j_gene: TRBJ1-2; abundance: -; d_gene: -; CDR3aa: CASSPYIGGGYTF; CDR3nt: TGTGCCAGCAGCCCATATATTGGGGGCGGCTACACCTTC
v_gene: TRBV12-3/TRBV12-4; j_gene: TRBJ2-5; abundance: many; d_gene: TRBD2; CDR3aa: CASSLWLAGSQETQYF; CDR3nt: TGTGCCAGCAGTTTATGGCTAGCGGGATCCCAAGAGACCCAGTACTTC
v_gene: TRBV12-3/TRBV12-4; j_gene: TRBJ2-5; abundance: many; d_gene: TRBD1; CDR3aa: CASSFTGTGGETQYF; CDR3nt: TGTGCCAGCAGTTTTACCGGGACAGGTGGGGAGACCCAGTACTTC
v_gene: TRBV7-9; j_gene: TRBJ2-1; abundance: many; d_gene: TRBD1; CDR3aa: CASSWGQGAHEQFF; CDR3nt: TGTGCCAGCAGCTGGGGACAGGGGGCACATGAGCAGTTCTTC
v_gene: TRBV12-3/TRBV12-4; j_gene: TRBJ2-5; abundance: -; d_gene: -; CDR3aa: CASSFLSAQETQYF; CDR3nt: TGTGCCAGCAGTTTTTTGAGCGCTCAAGAGACCCAGTACTTC
v_gene: TRBV20-1; j_gene: TRBJ2-1; abundance: many; d_gene: -; CDR3aa: CSAEMGRNEQFF; CDR3nt: TGCAGTGCTGAGATGGGGCGGAATGAGCAGTTCTTC
v_gene: TRBV11-2; j_gene: TRBJ2-1; abundance: many; d_gene: -; CDR3aa: CASSSPRQGKNEQFF; CDR3nt: TGTGCCAGCAGCTCTCCACGGCAGGGAAAGAATGAGCAGTTCTTC
v_gene: TRBV20-1; j_gene: TRBJ2-7; abundance: many; d_gene: TRBD2; CDR3aa: CSANPTSGSLDEQYF; CDR3nt: TGCAGTGCTAACCCCACTAGCGGGAGTCTGGACGAGCAGTACTTC
v_gene: TRBV27; j_gene: TRBJ2-1; abundance: -; d_gene: TRBD2; CDR3aa: CASFSGSLGNEQFF; CDR3nt: TGTGCCAGCTTTAGCGGGAGCCTCGGCAATGAGCAGTTCTTC
v_gene: TRBV5-1; j_gene: TRBJ2-1; abundance: many; d_gene: -; CDR3aa: CASSPPGRGYDNEQFF; CDR3nt: TGCGCCAGCAGCCCGCCCGGCAGGGGATACGACAATGAGCAGTTCTTC
v_gene: TRBV15; j_gene: TRBJ2-1; abundance: few; d_gene: -; CDR3aa: CATSRVGQYNEQFF; CDR3nt: TGTGCCACCAGCAGAGTAGGACAGTACAATGAGCAGTTCTTC
v_gene: TRBV20-1; j_gene: TRBJ2-7; abundance: few; d_gene: TRBD2; CDR3aa: CSARDNSGRAPDEQYF; CDR3nt: TGCAGTGCTAGAGATAATAGCGGGAGGGCCCCCGACGAGCAGTACTTC
v_gene: TRBV11-2; j_gene: TRBJ2-5; abundance: few; d_gene: -; CDR3aa: CASSRRGIQETQYF; CDR3nt: TGTGCCAGCAGCAGAAGGGGGATCCAAGAGACCCAGTACTTC
v_gene: TRBV27; j_gene: TRBJ1-2; abundance: once; d_gene: -; CDR3aa: CASSFGQGSNYGYTF; CDR3nt: TGTGCCAGCAGTTTCGGGCAGGGGAGTAACTATGGCTACACCTTC
v_gene: TRBV20-1; j_gene: TRBJ2-4; abundance: many; d_gene: -; CDR3aa: CSARDGGIQYF; CDR3nt: TGCAGTGCTAGAGATGGCGGCATTCAGTACTTC
v_gene: TRBV7-3; j_gene: TRBJ2-3; abundance: few; d_gene: -; CDR3aa: CASSSSPPGTDTQYF; CDR3nt: TGTGCCAGCAGCTCCTCCCCTCCGGGCACAGATACGCAGTATTTT
v_gene: TRBV5-1; j_gene: TRBJ2-7; abundance: few; d_gene: TRBD1; CDR3aa: CASKPGTGTYEQYF; CDR3nt: TGCGCCAGCAAACCGGGGACAGGGACCTACGAGCAGTACTTC
v_gene: TRBV9; j_gene: TRBJ1-1; abundance: many; d_gene: -; CDR3aa: CASSTQNTEAFF; CDR3nt: TGTGCCAGCAGCACGCAAAACACTGAAGCTTTCTTT
v_gene: TRBV18; j_gene: TRBJ2-2; abundance: few; d_gene: -; CDR3aa: CASSPSGTLTGELFF; CDR3nt: TGTGCCAGCTCACCCTCCGGGACACTCACCGGGGAGCTGTTTTTT
v_gene: TRBV7-2; j_gene: TRBJ2-1; abundance: many; d_gene: TRBD1; CDR3aa: CASSSRQGYNEQFF; CDR3nt: TGTGCCAGCAGCTCCAGACAGGGGTACAATGAGCAGTTCTTC
v_gene: TRBV4-3; j_gene: TRBJ1-4; abundance: -; d_gene: TRBD1; CDR3aa: CASSQPGQGNEKLFF; CDR3nt: TGCGCCAGCAGCCAGCCGGGACAGGGTAATGAAAAACTGTTTTTT